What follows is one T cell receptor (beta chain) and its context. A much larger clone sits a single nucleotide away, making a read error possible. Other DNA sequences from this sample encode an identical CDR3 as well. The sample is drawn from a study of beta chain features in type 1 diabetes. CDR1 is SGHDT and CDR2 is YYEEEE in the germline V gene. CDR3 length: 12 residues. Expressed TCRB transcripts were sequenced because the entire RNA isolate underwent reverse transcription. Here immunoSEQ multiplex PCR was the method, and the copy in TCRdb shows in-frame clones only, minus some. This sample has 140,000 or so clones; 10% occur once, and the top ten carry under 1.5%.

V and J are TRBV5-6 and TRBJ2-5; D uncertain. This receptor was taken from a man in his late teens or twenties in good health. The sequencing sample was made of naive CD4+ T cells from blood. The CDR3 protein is CASSLVRETQYF. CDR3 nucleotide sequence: TGTGCTAGCAGCTTGGTGCGTGAGACCCAGTACTTC.